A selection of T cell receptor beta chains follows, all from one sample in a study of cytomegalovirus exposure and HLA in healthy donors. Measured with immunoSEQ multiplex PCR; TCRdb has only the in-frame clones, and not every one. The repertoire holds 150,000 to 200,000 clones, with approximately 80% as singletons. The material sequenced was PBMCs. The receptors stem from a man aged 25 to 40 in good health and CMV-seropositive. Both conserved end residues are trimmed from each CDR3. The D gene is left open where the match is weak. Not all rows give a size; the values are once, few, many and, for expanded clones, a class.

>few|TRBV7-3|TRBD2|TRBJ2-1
ASSSMTSENNEQF
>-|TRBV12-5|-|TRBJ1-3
ASGLVLGAGGNTIY
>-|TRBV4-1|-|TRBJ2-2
ASSQVAGELF
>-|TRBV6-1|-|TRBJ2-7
ASSEGPGTSYEQY
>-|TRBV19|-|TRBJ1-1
ASTAGTRNTEAF
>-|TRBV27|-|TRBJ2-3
ASSLQASIDLDTQY
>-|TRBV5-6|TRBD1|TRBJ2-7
ASSGDSSSYEQY
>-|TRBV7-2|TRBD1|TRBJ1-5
ASSWDRGYQPQH
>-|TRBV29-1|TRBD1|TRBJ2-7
SVKTGFTYEQY
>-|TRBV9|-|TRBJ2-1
ASSVGEGPHEQF
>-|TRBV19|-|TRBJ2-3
ASSISIVGATDTQY
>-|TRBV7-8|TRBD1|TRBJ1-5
ASSPGAGGQPQH
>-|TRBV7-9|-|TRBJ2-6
TGFSGANVLT
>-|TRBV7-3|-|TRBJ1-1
ASSLAGINTEAF
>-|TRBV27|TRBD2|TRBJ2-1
ASSFYAGGKHYNEQF
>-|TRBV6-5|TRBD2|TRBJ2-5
ASSPGLGETQY
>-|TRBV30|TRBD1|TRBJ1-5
AWSVRDRDNQPQH
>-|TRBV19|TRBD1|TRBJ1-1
ASSIDENRGREAF
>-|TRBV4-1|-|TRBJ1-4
ASSRPRGWDEKLF
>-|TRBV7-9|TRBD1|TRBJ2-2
ASSPRRQGGTGELF
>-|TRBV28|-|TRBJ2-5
ASTKLGGGSETQY
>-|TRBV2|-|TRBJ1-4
ASSIRPLTGLF
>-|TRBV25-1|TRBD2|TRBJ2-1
ACTTLGGGYNEQF
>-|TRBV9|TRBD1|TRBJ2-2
ASSVARTGVNTGELF
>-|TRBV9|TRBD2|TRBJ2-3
ASSKLAVGSSTDTQY
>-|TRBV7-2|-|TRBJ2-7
ASSLESGWEQY
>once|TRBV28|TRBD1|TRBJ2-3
ASSRQGSTDTQY